Listed below are T cell receptor beta chains from one sample, sequenced in a study of blood T cell repertoires in COVID-19. The repertoire was sequenced with immunoSEQ multiplex PCR; TCRdb's copy has only in-frame clones and lacks some. This sample has 85,000 to 95,000 clones, with roughly nine tenths found just once. The specimen sequenced was peripheral blood. Every receptor here comes from a man aged 55 to 70 with COVID-19, enrolled during active disease. Both conserved end residues are part of each CDR3. A D gene is named only where the DNA matches it firmly. Some rows have no size entry. The others give once, few or many, or a class for an expanded clone.

cdr3_length	d_call	clone_size	j_call	v_call	cdr3_nt	cdr3_aa
13	NA	NA	TRBJ1-2	TRBV5-5	TGTGCCAGCAGCGCCCGAGGGAGGGGAGGCTACACCTTC	CASSARGRGGYTF
17	TRBD2	NA	TRBJ2-3	TRBV27	TGTGCCAGCAGTTCCCCCGGACTAGCGGGAGGGACAGATACGCAGTATTTT	CASSSPGLAGGTDTQYF
13	NA	many	TRBJ1-1	TRBV7-3	TGTGCCAGCAGCCGGGGTTCGAACACTGAAGCTTTCTTT	CASSRGSNTEAFF
18	NA	NA	TRBJ1-4	TRBV21-1	TGTGCCAGCAGCCCCCTCCGGGACAGCGCCTGGACTAATGAAAAACTGTTTTTT	CASSPLRDSAWTNEKLFF
14	TRBD2	once	TRBJ2-3	TRBV5-1	TGCGCCAGCACCCCAGCGGGAGGAACAGATACGCAGTATTTT	CASTPAGGTDTQYF
13	NA	NA	TRBJ1-1	TRBV19	TGTGCCAGTAGGGACACAATGAACACTGAAGCTTTCTTT	CASRDTMNTEAFF
14	NA	NA	TRBJ1-5	TRBV7-8	TGTGCCAGCAGCTTAGCCCCGGGGGATCAGCCCCAGCATTTT	CASSLAPGDQPQHF
14	TRBD2	NA	TRBJ2-3	TRBV28	TGTGCCAGCAGTTTTGTAGCGGGGACAGATACGCAGTATTTT	CASSFVAGTDTQYF
14	NA	NA	TRBJ2-3	TRBV5-4	TGTGCCAGCAGCCCAGAGTTAGGGGCAGATACGCAGTATTTT	CASSPELGADTQYF
18	TRBD1	NA	TRBJ1-6	TRBV30	TGTGCCTGGAGAAGTTCGTACAGGGGAGGAAAGTATAATTCACCCCTCCACTTT	CAWRSSYRGGKYNSPLHF
14	NA	few	TRBJ2-7	TRBV5-4	TGTGCCAGCAGCTTGGCCGCGGGACCCTACGAGCAGTACTTC	CASSLAAGPYEQYF
13	NA	NA	TRBJ2-1	TRBV11-2	TGTGCCAGCAGCTTAGATTTCGGGAATGAGCAGTTCTTC	CASSLDFGNEQFF
15	NA	NA	TRBJ2-1	TRBV9	TGTGCCAGCAGCCCCGGGCTAGGGGCCTACAATGAGCAGTTCTTC	CASSPGLGAYNEQFF
14	NA	NA	TRBJ2-7	TRBV14	TGTGCCAGCAGCCCATTGGACAGCTCCTACGAGCAGTACTTC	CASSPLDSSYEQYF
12	NA	NA	TRBJ2-7	TRBV25-1	TGTGCCAGCAGTGGTGGGCCGGCGAAGCAGTACTTC	CASSGGPAKQYF
17	TRBD1	NA	TRBJ1-1	TRBV19	TGTGCCAGTAGTAAGGGGACAGGGGGCGATTTGAACACTGAAGCTTTCTTT	CASSKGTGGDLNTEAFF
17	TRBD1	NA	TRBJ1-1	TRBV29-1	TGCAGCGTTGAAGAACCCCTGGACAGGTCGATGAACACTGAAGCTTTCTTT	CSVEEPLDRSMNTEAFF
17	NA	NA	TRBJ2-3	TRBV6-1	TGTGCCAGCAGTGAAGCTTGGGGGCGGTCTAGCACAGATACGCAGTATTTT	CASSEAWGRSSTDTQYF
15	TRBD2	NA	TRBJ2-2	TRBV23-1	TGCGCCAGCAGGCCCGGGAGGGAGAACACCGGGGAGCTGTTTTTT	CASRPGRENTGELFF
16	TRBD1	NA	TRBJ2-5	TRBV5-1	TGCGCCAGCAGCCAAACCGGGACAGAATACCAAGAGACCCAGTACTTC	CASSQTGTEYQETQYF
11	NA	few	TRBJ1-1	TRBV12-3/TRBV12-4	TGTGCCAGCAGTTCCCGGACTGAAGCTTTCTTT	CASSSRTEAFF
14	NA	NA	TRBJ1-5	TRBV6-2/TRBV6-3	TGTGCCAGCAGTTACAGGGGAAGCAATCAGCCCCAGCATTTT	CASSYRGSNQPQHF
12	TRBD1	NA	TRBJ2-1	TRBV24-1	TGTGCCACGGGACAGGGGGCCTTTGAGCAGTTCTTC	CATGQGAFEQFF
14	NA	NA	TRBJ1-3	TRBV7-9	TGTGCCAGCAGCTTGGACAGCTCTGGAAACACCATATATTTT	CASSLDSSGNTIYF
11	TRBD1	NA	TRBJ2-3	TRBV24-1	TGTGCCACCAGGACAGGGGATACGCAGTATTTT	CATRTGDTQYF
13	NA	NA	TRBJ2-5	TRBV10-1	TGCGCCAGCAGTGCGACAGCCCAAGAGACCCAGTACTTC	CASSATAQETQYF
15	TRBD1	NA	TRBJ1-2	TRBV3-1/TRBV3-2	TGTGCCAGCAGCCACATGGACAGGGGTAACTATGGCTACACCTTC	CASSHMDRGNYGYTF
17	TRBD1	NA	TRBJ1-6	TRBV30	TGTGCCTGGAGCCCCGGACAGGGGTGGTCCTATAATTCACCCCTCCACTTT	CAWSPGQGWSYNSPLHF
14	NA	NA	TRBJ2-7	TRBV2	TGTGCCAGCAGGGAGACTCCCGCCGAAAGCGAGCAGTACTTC	CASRETPAESEQYF
15	NA	NA	TRBJ2-2	TRBV11-2	TGTGCCAGCAGCCCATTGACGACAGCCACCGGGGAGCTGTTTTTT	CASSPLTTATGELFF
14	NA	NA	TRBJ2-7	TRBV5-1	TGCGCCAGCAGCTTGGATGCGCGGGCGAACGAGCAGTACTTC	CASSLDARANEQYF
15	TRBD1	once	TRBJ2-1	TRBV6-5	TGTGCCAGCAGTTTCGGGACAGGTACCTACAATGAGCAGTTCTTC	CASSFGTGTYNEQFF
15	NA	NA	TRBJ1-1	TRBV6-1	TGTGCCAGCAGTGAAATGCTAGGGGTGAACACTGAAGCTTTCTTT	CASSEMLGVNTEAFF
15	NA	NA	TRBJ2-7	TRBV6-1	TGTGCCAGCAGTGACCGGAATAGCGGTGCCTACGAGCAGTACTTC	CASSDRNSGAYEQYF
13	NA	NA	TRBJ1-1	TRBV9	TGTGCCAGCAGCGTGCAGGGATGGACTGAAGCTTTCTTT	CASSVQGWTEAFF
15	NA	NA	TRBJ1-1	TRBV28	TGTGCCAGCAGTTTTTTTAACAGGGTAGGCACTGAAGCTTTCTTT	CASSFFNRVGTEAFF
15	TRBD2	NA	TRBJ2-1	TRBV10-2	TGCGCCAGCAGGCGACTAGCGGGGCGTTACAATGAGCAGTTCTTC	CASRRLAGRYNEQFF
14	NA	NA	TRBJ2-7	TRBV12-5	TGTGCTAGTGGTGCCCTCGGCAGGGGATTCGAGCAGTACTTC	CASGALGRGFEQYF
15	NA	NA	TRBJ2-2	TRBV30	TGTGCCTGGAGTGTAGGCGGGTCGAACACCGGGGAGCTGTTTTTT	CAWSVGGSNTGELFF
14	NA	NA	TRBJ2-3	TRBV11-2	TGTGCCAGCAGCGAATGGGGGCGCACAGATACGCAGTATTTT	CASSEWGRTDTQYF
13	TRBD2	NA	TRBJ2-1	TRBV12-5	TGTGCTAGTACTAGCGTTATTGGGAATGAGCAGTTCTTC	CASTSVIGNEQFF
14	TRBD1	NA	TRBJ1-1	TRBV6-5	TGTGCCAGCAGGACCCGGGACAGGGCATCTGAAGCTTTCTTT	CASRTRDRASEAFF
13	TRBD1	NA	TRBJ2-1	TRBV6-2/TRBV6-3	TGTGCCAGCAGTTCGCCTCAGGGGGATGAGCAGTTCTTC	CASSSPQGDEQFF
13	NA	NA	TRBJ1-3	TRBV6-5	TGTGCCAGCAGGGCTAGCTCTGGAAACACCATATATTTT	CASRASSGNTIYF
15	TRBD2	NA	TRBJ2-1	TRBV18	TGTGCCAGCTCAAGAGGGAGGGGTGCCTACAATGAGCAGTTCTTC	CASSRGRGAYNEQFF
16	TRBD1	NA	TRBJ1-1	TRBV7-2	TGTGCCAGCAGCTTAGTTCCAGGGGGCTTGGGCACTGAAGCTTTCTTT	CASSLVPGGLGTEAFF
13	NA	once	TRBJ2-5	TRBV12-3/TRBV12-4	TGTGCCAGCAGTTTAGGGAGTCAAGAGACCCAGTACTTC	CASSLGSQETQYF
15	TRBD2	NA	TRBJ2-2	TRBV7-9	TGTGCCAGCAGCCAGAGCGGGGATTACACCGGGGAGCTGTTTTTT	CASSQSGDYTGELFF
14	NA	NA	TRBJ2-2	TRBV24-1	TGTGCCACCAGTGACCCGAAGGGGGCCGGGGAGCTGTTTTTT	CATSDPKGAGELFF
18	TRBD1	NA	TRBJ1-1	TRBV27	TGTGCCAGCAGCCCGGGGGGACAGGGGAATCCAGCGGACACTGAAGCTTTCTTT	CASSPGGQGNPADTEAFF
14	TRBD1	NA	TRBJ1-2	TRBV7-9	TGTGCCAGCAGCGCAAAGGGGGCGAGGAATGGCTACACCTTC	CASSAKGARNGYTF
16	TRBD2	NA	TRBJ2-7	TRBV28	TGTGCCAGCAGTTTATATCTCAGCGGGAGTTCCTACGAGCAGTACTTC	CASSLYLSGSSYEQYF
17	NA	NA	TRBJ1-1	TRBV5-4	TGTGCCAGCAGCCCCCGCGGAGGGGAGAGCCTCTACACTGAAGCTTTCTTT	CASSPRGGESLYTEAFF